The sequence of this T cell receptor (beta chain) was determined in a study of molecular identifiers for immune sequencing clone quantification. Study results and limitations: Sharing of a barcode by identical TCR molecules could cause highly expanded clone sizes to be underestimated. Jurkat TCR RNA that was spiked in from one cell was reportedly detectable among one million naive cells.

For naive CD8 T cells, sorting used the CD8+CD4-CCR7+CD45RA+ phenotype. TCRdb re-analysed the PCR reads in MiXCR, keeping a single row per CDR3 protein. The repertoire holds tens of thousands of distinct CDR3 sequences, with about 23% as singletons. Ten or more counts support this clonotype. Its target is not known. The sequenced sample consisted of naive CD8+ T cells from blood, with Jurkat cell RNA spiked in. Subset defined: FACS-sorted CD8+CD4-CCR7+CD45RA+ naive T cells. The origin of this receptor is a human donor in good health. Some libraries in this study had Jurkat cell RNA spiked in.

The CDR3 is CASSLDWNTDTQYF. CDR3 in DNA: TGTGCCAGCAGTTTAGATTGGAACACAGATACGCAGTATTTT. The chain carries TRBV12-3 or TRBV12-4 and TRBJ2-3; D not certain. V lost 1 base and J 2 bases, leaving 7 bases between the germline ends. This CDR3 spans 14 amino acids.